These 19 T cell receptor beta chains share one sample of origin, sequenced in a study of early T cells in non-severe SARS-CoV-2 infection. MiXCR, applied by TCRdb to the 5' RACE reads, yields one record per CDR3 protein. The sample yields about 92,000 distinct CDR3 sequences, around 15% seen once. Sequenced sample: whole blood. These receptors were collected from an adult who was a healthcare worker with PCR-confirmed SARS-CoV-2 infection or an uninfected control (not recorded which).

This clonotype was counted only a few times. V and J are TRBV13 and TRBJ2-3, with a possible D match to TRBD2 (5 bases). Germline lookup yields CDR1 PRHDT and CDR2 FYEKMQ (reference sequence). This CDR3 has 17 amino acids. V was pared by 5 bases and J by 0 bases, with 18 bases between. The DNA for the CDR3 is TGTGCCAGCAGCCCCAGGACTGAACGCACTAGCACAGATACGCAGTATTTT. Residues: CASSPRTERTSTDTQYF.

This clonotype was observed a handful of times. The J gene is TRBJ1-1, the V gene TRBV5-1; unclear D gene. Germline CDR1 and CDR2: SGHRS and YFSETQ. There are 13 residues in the CDR3. Between the trimmed V and J ends, which lost 0 bases and 12 bases, there was a span of 15 bases. The CDR3 nucleotides are TGCGCCAGCAGCTTGGGGACGGGTCTAAGGACTTTCTTT. This codes for CASSLGTGLRTFF.

In its sample, this clonotype was seen many times. This chain uses TRBV20-1 with TRBJ1-5; TRBD1 is a possible D gene (5 bases). CDR1 DFQATT and CDR2 SNEGSKA come from the germline V gene (reference sequence). The CDR3 loop spans 12 amino acids. V was pared by 7 bases and J by 5 bases, with 12 bases between. The CDR3 spells CSEAGGDQPQHF. The DNA of the CDR3 is TGCAGTGAAGCGGGGGGGGATCAGCCCCAGCATTTT.

Only a few counts were recorded for this clonotype. Written as DNA, the CDR3 is TGTGCCAGCAGCCCGTCCGGGACAGTGAGGGAGGAGCCCCAGCATTTT. Translated, it gives CASSPSGTVREEPQHF. The chain carries TRBV5-6 and TRBJ1-5; 7 bases map to TRBD1. The CDR3 totals 16 residues. Germline CDR1 reads SGHDT; CDR2 reads YYEEEE. V shed 4 bases, J shed 8 bases, and the junction held 15 bases outside the gene matches.

V usage is TRBV20-1 and J usage is TRBJ1-2; D gene uncertain. The V end lost 5 bases, the J end lost 4 bases, and 8 bases lay between the germline ends. CDR1 DFQATT and CDR2 SNEGSKA come from the germline V gene (reference sequence). This CDR3 is 11 amino acids long. The CDR3 DNA reads TGCAGTGCTTCAGGCGGCTATGGCTACACCTTC. Protein product: CSASGGYGYTF.

This clonotype was detected a few times. This chain links TRBV4-3 with TRBJ2-3; 11 nucleotides line up with TRBD2. V lost 1 base, J lost 2 bases, and 5 bases stayed unmatched. Looked up from germline, CDR1 is LGHNA and CDR2 is YSLEER. The CDR3 spans 17 residues. DNA for the CDR3: TGCGCCAGCAGCCAAGGGGTAGCGGGGGGGATCACAGATACGCAGTATTTT. Translated: CASSQGVAGGITDTQYF.

J is TRBJ2-2 and V is TRBV7-3; D possibly corresponds to TRBD1 (5 bases). Germline values: CDR1 SGHTA, CDR2 FQGTGA. V lost 2 bases and J 4 bases, leaving 8 bases between the germline ends. The length of the CDR3 is 14 residues. CDR3 sequence: CASSLADSTGELFF. CDR3 nucleotides: TGTGCCAGCAGCTTAGCAGACAGCACCGGGGAGCTGTTTTTT.

This clonotype was found many times. The CDR3 region is CASSWGTSGGNIQYF. In DNA form, the CDR3 reads TGTGCCAGCAGCTGGGGGACTAGCGGGGGTAACATTCAGTACTTC. The V and J genes are TRBV7-2 and TRBJ2-4, with 14 bases aligning to TRBD2. Per the germline V gene, CDR1 is SGHTA and CDR2 is FQGNSA. The CDR3 totals 15 residues. V shed 4 bases, J shed 7 bases, and the junction held 3 bases outside the gene matches.

This clonotype was detected once. The J gene is TRBJ1-1, the V gene TRBV18; maybe TRBD1 (6 bases). CDR3 length: 14 residues. Germline values: CDR1 KGHSH, CDR2 LQKENI. Between the trimmed V and J ends, which lost 3 bases and 4 bases, there was a span of 12 bases. The CDR3 DNA reads TGTGCCAGCTCACCTCAGGGGTATGGCACTGAAGCTTTCTTT. Translated: CASSPQGYGTEAFF.

This clonotype was observed once. The genes are TRBV4-3 and TRBJ1-4; 12 nucleotides match TRBD1. This CDR3 contains 15 residues. Trimming cost V 3 bases and J 8 bases; bases outside gene matches: 4. Germline V gene sequence: CDR1 LGHNA, CDR2 YSLEER. The chain's CDR3 is CASSQGQGAEEKLFF. CDR3 nucleotides: TGCGCCAGCAGCCAGGGACAGGGGGCGGAGGAAAAACTGTTTTTT.

The V gene is TRBV27, the J gene TRBJ1-2; 9 nucleotides match TRBD1. V shed 4 bases and J 6 bases; nucleotides not matched to a gene: 9. The CDR3 is made up of 15 amino acids. Germline assignment: CDR1 MNHEY and CDR2 SMNVEV (reference sequence). CDR3 sequence (DNA): TGTGCCAGCAGTTCCCCGGGACAGGGAATCAATGGCTACACCTTC. It yields the protein CASSSPGQGINGYTF.

This chain joins TRBV6-1 and TRBJ2-4, with TRBD1 matching over 11 bases. Germline trimming cut 6 bases from V and 2 bases from J; bases unmatched to any gene: 6. Germline CDR1 is MNHNS and CDR2 is SASEGT. This CDR3 spans 16 amino acids. CDR3: CASSRTGGLTKNIQYF. The CDR3, as DNA: TGTGCCAGCAGCCGGACAGGGGGCTTGACCAAAAACATTCAGTACTTC.

The table lists this clonotype with a few counts. V is TRBV10-1 and J is TRBJ2-3; D is undetermined. This CDR3 region has 13 residues. CDR1 WNHNN and CDR2 SYGVQD come from the germline V gene (reference sequence). V lost 2 bases and J lost 2, with 5 bases in between. The DNA for the CDR3 is TGCGCCAGCAGTGAGGGCCTCACAGATACGCAGTATTTT. Protein sequence: CASSEGLTDTQYF.

In its sample, this clonotype was seen a few times. For the CDR3, the DNA is TGTGCCAGCAGTGGGGGGGCCTCCTACGAGCAGTACTTC. The encoded protein is CASSGGASYEQYF. The chain recombines TRBV28 with TRBJ2-7, with D perhaps TRBD2 (7 bases). V gave up 5 bases and J gave up 0 bases, with 8 bases separating them. Germline V gene data show CDR1 as MDHEN and CDR2 as SYDVKM. The CDR3 is 13 amino acids. The variable domain in full, with the rest retrieved from reference TRBV28 and TRBJ2-7, is DVKVTQSSRYLVKRTGEKVFLECVQDMDHENMFWYRQDPGLGLRLIYFSYDVKMKEKGDIPEGYSVSREKKERFSLILESASTNQTSMYLCASSGGASYEQYFGPGTRLTVT.

This chain connects TRBV29-1 to TRBJ2-7, with D perhaps TRBD1 (7 bases). The CDR3 runs to 13 residues. Trimming shortened V by 1 base and J by 3 bases, and 10 bases separated the two germline ends. From germline, CDR1 is SQVTM and CDR2 ANQGSEA. The CDR3 sequence: CSVEGRGVYEQYF. The CDR3 region has the DNA TGCAGCGTTGAAGGCAGGGGGGTCTACGAGCAGTACTTC.

This clonotype has at least ten counts. The CDR3, as DNA: TGTGCCAGCAGCTACGGACCTTACGAGCAGTACTTC. It is translated as CASSYGPYEQYF. The V and J genes are TRBV28 and TRBJ2-7; D gene ambiguous. Germline values: CDR1 MDHEN, CDR2 SYDVKM. This CDR3 spans 12 amino acids. V lost 6 bases and J 4 bases, leaving 10 bases between the germline ends.

This clonotype was seen more than once but under ten times. J is TRBJ2-5 and V is TRBV11-2, with D unclear. The CDR3 consists of 17 residues. V lost 0 bases to trimming and J lost 0 bases, with 14 bases between them. Per the germline V gene, CDR1 is SGHAT and CDR2 is FQNNGV. CDR3 sequence: CASSLDAGRYYQETQYF. For the CDR3, the DNA is TGTGCCAGCAGCTTAGATGCCGGACGGTACTACCAAGAGACCCAGTACTTC.

The CDR3 loop reads CSANGRPYEQYF. CDR3 nucleotide sequence: TGCAGTGCTAACGGACGGCCCTACGAGCAGTACTTC. The J gene is TRBJ2-7, the V gene TRBV20-1; D not resolved. The CDR3 extends over 12 amino acids. Germline CDR1 reads DFQATT; CDR2 reads SNEGSKA (reference sequence). Trimming left V 4 bases short and J 2 bases short, with 9 bases between.

This clonotype was detected many times. The V gene is TRBV7-2, the J gene TRBJ2-7, with D perhaps TRBD1 (5 bases). Trimming stripped 5 bases from V and 0 bases from J, with 14 bases between. Germline CDR1 and CDR2: SGHTA and FQGNSA. This CDR3 has 15 amino acids. CDR3 nucleotide sequence: TGTGCCAGCAGCCTGATGGGGCAGTCCTCCTACGAGCAGTACTTC. Encoded protein: CASSLMGQSSYEQYF.